What follows are 25 T cell receptor beta chains derived from one specimen sequenced in a study of T cell responses to AZD1222 COVID-19 vaccine. The method was immunoSEQ multiplex PCR; TCRdb's version includes in-frame clones alone and lacks a portion of them. Counted here are about 120,000 clones, approximately 90% occurring once; the ten biggest clones make up more than 7.5%. Here the sequenced sample was peripheral blood, taken on day 0 of AZD1222 vaccination. The receptor source for this set is an adult in good health.

The V gene is TRBV7-8, the J gene TRBJ2-1; D is undetermined. Germline V CDR1 and CDR2: SGHVS, FQNEAQ. The V end was cut by 2 bases, the J end by 4 bases, with 9 bases between. This CDR3 spans 14 amino acids. The CDR3 DNA sequence: TGTGCCAGCAGCTTATTTTCGGCTTACAATGAGCAGTTCTTC. It yields the protein CASSLFSAYNEQFF.

The chain joins TRBV5-1 to TRBJ1-6; 7 bases match TRBD1. This CDR3 is built from 15 residues. Germline V gene lookup returns CDR1 SGHRS and CDR2 YFSETQ. The junction had 5 bases not matched to a gene; V was cut back by 4 bases and J by 4 bases. CDR3: CASSGGTEYNSPLHF. The CDR3 region has the DNA TGCGCCAGCAGCGGCGGGACAGAATATAATTCACCCCTCCACTTT.

On this clone: One junction end does not reproduce the germline sequence, and a read error may be involved. The chain combines TRBV18 with TRBJ1-5, with TRBD1 matching over 9 bases. Germline CDR1 and CDR2: KGHSH and LQKENI. The CDR3 length is 14 residues. The CDR3 here is CASSPTGGNQPQHF. Written as DNA, the CDR3 is TGTGCCAGCTCCCCCACAGGGGGCAACCAGCCCCAGCATTTT. Drawing the rest from reference TRBV18 and TRBJ1-5, the complete variable domain is NAGVMQNPRHLVRRRGQEARLRCSPMKGHSHVYWYRQLPEEGLKFMVYLQKENIIDESGMPKERFSAEFPKEGPSILRIQQVVRGDSAAYFCASSPTGGNQPQHFGDGTRLSIL.

This chain links TRBV2 with TRBJ1-6; D call uncertain. The V and J ends lost 2 bases and 8 bases respectively, with 10 bases between them. In germline, CDR1 is SNHLY, CDR2 FYNNEI. The CDR3 runs to 14 residues. CDR3 protein: CASSENGRYSPLHF. CDR3 nucleotides: TGTGCCAGCAGTGAAAATGGACGGTATTCACCCCTCCACTTT.

This clone has just a few counts. V usage is TRBV15 and J usage is TRBJ2-5; D tentatively fits TRBD1 or TRBD2 (5 bases each). CDR1 LNHNV and CDR2 YYDKDF come from the germline V gene (reference sequence). CDR3 length: 16 amino acids. The ends were cut back, 4 bases at V and 7 bases at J, with 22 bases in the middle. The chain's CDR3 is CATSTPTGTPGWTQYF. The CDR3 region has the DNA TGTGCCACCAGCACTCCGACGGGGACGCCTGGTTGGACCCAGTACTTC.

The rearrangement uses TRBV4-2 and TRBJ2-1, with 12 bases identical to TRBD2. The ends lost 0 bases at V and 11 bases at J; junction bases unmatched: 5. The CDR3 extends over 15 amino acids. The germline V gene has CDR1 LGHNA and CDR2 YNFKEQ. The chain's CDR3 is CASSQDGTSGLQQFF. CDR3 in DNA: TGTGCCAGCAGCCAAGACGGGACTAGCGGGCTTCAGCAGTTCTTC.

V usage is TRBV2 and J usage is TRBJ1-5; D might be TRBD1 (6 bases). CDR3 length: 13 amino acids. Germline lookup yields CDR1 SNHLY and CDR2 FYNNEI. Trimming shortened V by 7 bases and J by 1 base, and 8 bases separated the two germline ends. The CDR3 DNA reads TGTGCCAGCAAAGGGACAAGCAATCAGCCCCAGCATTTT. Its translation is CASKGTSNQPQHF.

The rearrangement links TRBV4-2 to TRBJ2-7; 9 bases match TRBD2. Germline V gene sequence: CDR1 LGHNA, CDR2 YNFKEQ. The trim removed 4 bases at V and 0 bases at J, leaving 7 bases unmatched. The CDR3 is made up of 16 amino acids. The CDR3 reads CASSLRTSESSYEQYF. For the CDR3, the DNA is TGTGCCAGCAGCCTTCGGACTAGCGAGAGCTCCTACGAGCAGTACTTC.

The chain links TRBV14 to TRBJ2-1; 11 bases agree with TRBD2. Germline values: CDR1 SGHDN, CDR2 FVKESK. The CDR3 length is 17 residues. V shed 1 base, J shed 10 bases, and the junction held 12 bases outside the gene matches. The CDR3 protein is CASSQGISGRAQGEQFF. DNA for the CDR3: TGTGCCAGCAGCCAAGGAATTAGCGGGAGGGCCCAAGGGGAGCAGTTCTTC. Complete variable domain (other parts from reference TRBV14 and TRBJ2-1): EAGVTQFPSHSVIEKGQTVTLRCDPISGHDNLYWYRRVMGKEIKFLLHFVKESKQDESGMPNNRFLAERTGGTYSTLKVQPAELEDSGVYFCASSQGISGRAQGEQFFGPGTRLTVL.

This clone has only a few counts. This rearrangement joins TRBV20-1 to TRBJ1-1; a weak D match, TRBD1 (5 bases). Trimming took 6 bases from V and 10 from J, leaving 15 bases between them. The germline V gene has CDR1 DFQATT and CDR2 SNEGSKA (reference sequence). CDR3 length: 11 amino acids. CDR3 residues: CSAAPGEGAFF. The CDR3 nucleotides read TGCAGTGCAGCGCCGGGGGAAGGAGCTTTCTTT.

This chain connects TRBV6-5 to TRBJ1-1, with 8 bases aligning to TRBD1. Unmatched junction bases numbered 8, after V lost 7 bases and J lost 4 bases. Germline CDR1 and CDR2: MNHEY and SVGAGI. This CDR3 spans 14 amino acids. The CDR3 DNA reads as TGTGCCAGCACCTTTGACAGGGGTTCCACTGAAGCTTTCTTT. This encodes CASTFDRGSTEAFF.

J is TRBJ2-3 and V is TRBV7-3, with 9 bases fitting TRBD2. After removal of 0 bases from V and 2 bases from J, the junction contained 0 bases not matched to a gene. The CDR3 is 15 amino acids. Germline V CDR1 and CDR2: SGHTA, FQGTGA. This CDR3 reads CASSLTGLATDTQYF. In DNA, the CDR3 is TGTGCCAGCAGCTTAACGGGACTAGCCACAGATACGCAGTATTTT.

V and J are TRBV3-1 (or the pseudogene TRBV3-2) and TRBJ2-7, with 8 bases identical to TRBD2. With V trimmed by 3 bases and J by 0 bases, 1 base remained unmatched. The CDR3 extends over 14 amino acids. Germline CDR1 is LGHDT and CDR2 is YNNKEL (reference sequence). CDR3 region: CASSQSGSSYEQYF. CDR3 DNA: TGTGCCAGCAGCCAGAGCGGGAGCTCCTACGAGCAGTACTTC.

The V call is TRBV28, the J call TRBJ1-2; 7 positions agree with TRBD1. V gave up 6 bases and J gave up 8 bases; unmatched junction bases: 6. In germline, CDR1 is MDHEN, CDR2 SYDVKM. This CDR3 contains 12 residues. The DNA for the CDR3 is TGTGCCAGCAGGCCAACAGGGGCGGGCTACACCTTC. Translating gives CASRPTGAGYTF.

The CDR3 here is CAWRGAGANVLTF. The CDR3 nucleotides read TGTGCCTGGAGAGGAGCCGGGGCCAACGTCCTGACTTTC. The chain joins TRBV30 to TRBJ2-6; D gene uncertain. V gave up 3 bases and J gave up 4 bases, with 7 bases separating them. Germline CDR1 and CDR2: GTSNPN and SVGIG (reference sequence). The CDR3 extends over 13 amino acids.

The chain combines TRBV5-1 with TRBJ1-6, with 9 bases aligning to TRBD1. This CDR3 has 14 residues. Germline-derived CDR1 and CDR2 are SGHRS and YFSETQ. V shed 4 bases, J shed 9 bases, and the junction held 5 bases outside the gene matches. The CDR3 spells CASSGDRVGSPLHF. CDR3 sequence (DNA): TGCGCCAGCAGCGGGGACAGGGTCGGTTCACCCCTCCACTTT. Looking up the rest from reference TRBV5-1 and TRBJ1-6 gives the full variable domain: KAGVTQTPRYLIKTRGQQVTLSCSPISGHRSVSWYQQTPGQGLQFLFEYFSETQRNKGNFPGRFSGRQFSNSRSEMNVSTLELGDSALYLCASSGDRVGSPLHFGNGTRLTVT.

The genes are TRBV5-4 and TRBJ1-2; the D gene is possibly TRBD1 (6 bases). The length of the CDR3 is 14 residues. In germline, CDR1 is SGHNT, CDR2 YYREEE (reference sequence). The V gene lost 4 bases and the J gene lost 4 bases, with 14 bases spanning the gap. The CDR3 here is CASSPPGRGYGYTF. CDR3 sequence (DNA): TGTGCCAGCAGCCCACCCGGCAGGGGCTATGGCTACACCTTC.

The gene calls are TRBV2 and TRBJ1-1; 8 nucleotides align to TRBD1. The length of the CDR3 is 13 residues. Trimming cost V 4 bases and J 4 bases; bases outside gene matches: 2. Germline values: CDR1 SNHLY, CDR2 FYNNEI. CDR3 sequence reads: CASSVTGATEAFF. The CDR3 DNA reads as TGTGCCAGCAGTGTGACAGGGGCCACTGAAGCTTTCTTT.

This chain connects TRBV7-9 to TRBJ2-7, with a weak D call TRBD1 (6 bases). Trimming took off 6 bases at V and 0 bases at J, with 12 bases between the two ends. The CDR3 contains 14 residues. CDR1 SEHNR and CDR2 FQNEAQ come from the germline V gene (reference sequence). DNA of the CDR3: TGTGCCAGCAGTCCAGGGGATACCTCCTACGAGCAGTACTTC. The encoded protein is CASSPGDTSYEQYF.

This clone was observed a few times. This chain connects TRBV25-1 to TRBJ2-2; maybe TRBD1 (6 bases). The CDR3 loop spans 14 amino acids. Trimming removed 3 bases at V and 5 bases at J, with 10 bases between. Germline loops: CDR1 MGHDK, CDR2 SYGVNS. DNA of the CDR3: TGTGCCAGCAGTGAGGGGGCTTGGACCGGGGAGCTGTTTTTT. Amino acids: CASSEGAWTGELFF.

The J gene is TRBJ1-2, the V gene TRBV4-1; unclear D gene. The CDR3 is 15 amino acids. V was clipped by 0 bases and J by 4 bases, with 12 bases between them. Germline V gene lookup returns CDR1 MGHRA and CDR2 YSYEKL. This chain's CDR3 is CASSQDHESGYGYTF. The CDR3 DNA reads as TGCGCCAGCAGCCAAGATCACGAATCGGGCTATGGCTACACCTTC.

The CDR3 reads CASSLGLAGVNEQFF. DNA of the CDR3: TGTGCCAGCAGCTTAGGACTAGCGGGAGTAAATGAGCAGTTCTTC. This rearrangement joins TRBV13 to TRBJ2-1, with 11 bases fitting TRBD2. The V segment lost 0 bases and the J segment 7 bases; nucleotides outside the gene matches: 2. This CDR3 comprises 15 residues. From germline, CDR1 is PRHDT and CDR2 FYEKMQ (reference sequence).

This clone was found once. V gene TRBV14 combines with J gene TRBJ1-2; TRBD1 agrees at 10 bases. The CDR3 has 20 residues. The trim removed 1 base at V and 0 bases at J, leaving 14 bases unmatched. Germline V gene lookup returns CDR1 SGHDN and CDR2 FVKESK. The chain's CDR3 is CASSQVSDRGQVKANYGYTF. CDR3 nucleotide sequence: TGTGCCAGCAGCCAAGTTTCCGACAGGGGGCAAGTAAAAGCTAACTATGGCTACACCTTC. The full variable domain, in which reference TRBV14 and TRBJ1-2 provide the parts outside the CDR3, is EAGVTQFPSHSVIEKGQTVTLRCDPISGHDNLYWYRRVMGKEIKFLLHFVKESKQDESGMPNNRFLAERTGGTYSTLKVQPAELEDSGVYFCASSQVSDRGQVKANYGYTFGSGTRLTVV.

CDR3 in amino acids: CASSSPHPPAAYEQYF. CDR3 DNA: TGTGCCAGCAGTTCCCCCCACCCTCCTGCGGCCTACGAGCAGTACTTC. This chain links TRBV28 with TRBJ2-7; D gene uncertain. V gave up 4 bases and J gave up 2 bases, with 18 bases separating them. Looked up from germline, CDR1 is MDHEN and CDR2 is SYDVKM. The CDR3 has 16 amino acids.

The CDR3, as DNA: TGTGCCAGCAGCTCGGGACAGGACTACGAGCAGTACTTC. Amino acid sequence: CASSSGQDYEQYF. The chain links TRBV5-4 to TRBJ2-7; the match to TRBD1 covers 8 bases. The CDR3 has 13 amino acids. Germline-derived CDR1 and CDR2 are SGHNT and YYREEE (reference sequence). V lost 3 bases and J lost 3; bases outside the gene matches: 2.